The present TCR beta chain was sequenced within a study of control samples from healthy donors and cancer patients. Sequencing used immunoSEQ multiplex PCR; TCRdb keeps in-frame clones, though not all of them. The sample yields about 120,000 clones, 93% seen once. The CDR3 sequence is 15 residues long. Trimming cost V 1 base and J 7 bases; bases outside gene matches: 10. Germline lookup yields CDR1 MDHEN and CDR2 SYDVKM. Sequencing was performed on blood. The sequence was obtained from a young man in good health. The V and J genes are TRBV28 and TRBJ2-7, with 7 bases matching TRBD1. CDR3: CASSLSPDRAGEQYF. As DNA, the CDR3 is TGTGCCAGCAGTTTATCCCCCGACAGGGCGGGTGAGCAGTACTTC. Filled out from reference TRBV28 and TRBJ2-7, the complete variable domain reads DVKVTQSSRYLVKRTGEKVFLECVQDMDHENMFWYRQDPGLGLRLIYFSYDVKMKEKGDIPEGYSVSREKKERFSLILESASTNQTSMYLCASSLSPDRAGEQYFGPGTRLTVT.